Sequencing of this T cell receptor beta chain was carried out in a study of blood T cell repertoires in COVID-19. This CDR3 is 15 amino acids long. Germline V gives CDR1 SGHRS, CDR2 YFSETQ. V lost 5 bases to trimming and J lost 5 bases; unmatched junction nucleotides: 6. In the original processing: Amplification with reference gene primers provided the estimates of nucleated cell counts. Using immunoSEQ multiplex PCR, the repertoire was profiled, and TCRdb retains in-frame clones only, with some absent. V and J calls and clone size are given by that table; D and trimming were obtained from the DNA. The sample records 350,000 to 400,000 clones, roughly 92% being singletons. Across 24 US areas, participants ranged in age from roughly 18 to 95 years. Membership in each cohort depended on participant-reported clinical history. A COVID-19 case had been met by exposed participants during the 2 weeks before study entry.

Sample: PBMCs or T cells enriched from blood (not recorded which). The rearrangement uses TRBV5-1 and TRBJ2-2; 10 bases agree with TRBD1. The TCR comes from a woman aged 40 to 49 who had been exposed to COVID-19. CDR3 region: CASSTGQGWTGELFF. Here the CDR3 DNA reads TGCGCCAGCAGTACGGGACAGGGGTGGACCGGGGAGCTGTTTTTT.